This T cell receptor (beta chain) was obtained from a study of control samples from healthy donors and cancer patients. The table lists this clone with a count of one. This CDR3 is built from 15 residues. Trimming pared 2 bases from V and 3 bases from J, leaving 13 bases between. Germline V gene sequence: CDR1 LNHDA, CDR2 SQIVND (reference sequence). TCRdb keeps only in-frame clones here, not all; method: immunoSEQ multiplex PCR. The sample has under 85,000 clones; about 95% are singletons. The specimen sequenced was blood. The gene calls are TRBV19 and TRBJ1-1, with D unresolved. The sequence was obtained from a middle-aged woman in good health. In nucleotides, the CDR3 is TGTGCCAGTAGTATAACCGCGACTTGGGACACTGAAGCTTTCTTT. As protein: CASSITATWDTEAFF.